This T cell receptor beta chain emerged from a study of cytomegalovirus exposure and HLA in healthy donors. CDR1 SEHNR and CDR2 FQNEAQ come from the germline V gene (reference sequence). This CDR3 has 16 amino acids. The V gene lost 6 bases and the J gene lost 1 base, with 19 bases spanning the gap. Study outcomes and limitations: Researchers counted roughly 150 TCR beta chains as cytomegalovirus-associated.

In the case of this clone: What it recognizes is unknown.

13 Jbeta primers and 60 Vbeta primers were used for the PCR. Using immunoSEQ multiplex PCR, the repertoire was profiled, and TCRdb retains in-frame clones only, with some absent. Here the sample spans approximately 130,000 clones, roughly 77% being singletons. The rearrangement joins TRBV7-9 to TRBJ2-7; unclear D gene. The TCR sequence derives from a man aged 18-30 years in good health and CMV-seronegative. The sequenced sample consisted of PBMCs. CDR3 DNA sequence: TGTGCCAGCAGTTTACCCCGAGGTGGTGCGTCCTACGAGCAGTACTTC. Translation: CASSLPRGGASYEQYF.